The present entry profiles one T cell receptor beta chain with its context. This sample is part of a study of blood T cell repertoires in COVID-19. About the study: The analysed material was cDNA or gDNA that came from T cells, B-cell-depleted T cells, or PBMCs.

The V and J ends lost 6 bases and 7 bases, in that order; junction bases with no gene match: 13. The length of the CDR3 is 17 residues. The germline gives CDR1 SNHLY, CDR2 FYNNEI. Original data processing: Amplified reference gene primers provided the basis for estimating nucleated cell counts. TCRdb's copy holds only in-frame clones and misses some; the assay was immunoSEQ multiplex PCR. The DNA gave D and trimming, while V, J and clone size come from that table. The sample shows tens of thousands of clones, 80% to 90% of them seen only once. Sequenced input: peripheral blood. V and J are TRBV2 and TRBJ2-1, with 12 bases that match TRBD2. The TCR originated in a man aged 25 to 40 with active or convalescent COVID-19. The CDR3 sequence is CASSARASGGAGNEQFF. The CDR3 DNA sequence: TGTGCCAGCAGCGCTCGCGCTAGCGGGGGGGCGGGGAATGAGCAGTTCTTC.